Following are 20 T cell receptor beta chains from one sample sequenced in a study of blood T cell repertoires in COVID-19. Profiled with immunoSEQ multiplex PCR; TCRdb holds only in-frame clones, not every one. The data hold about 180,000 clones, with 80% to 90% observed a single time. Sequences were obtained from peripheral blood. All receptors come from a man aged 50-60 years with active or convalescent COVID-19.

CDR3 in amino acids: CAWSVPLVNTRDEAFF. The CDR3 coding sequence is TGTGCCTGGAGTGTACCCCTCGTAAACACTAGGGATGAAGCTTTCTTT. The chain is built from TRBV30 and TRBJ1-1; the D is unclear. Germline CDR1 is GTSNPN and CDR2 is SVGIG (reference sequence). Trimming took 0 bases from V and 7 from J, leaving 21 bases between them. The CDR3 has 16 residues.

The chain recombines TRBV9 with TRBJ2-3, with a tentative D call TRBD1 (6 bases). The V and J ends lost 0 bases and 5 bases respectively, with 13 bases between them. Germline V CDR1 and CDR2: SGDLS, YYNGEE. This CDR3 has 15 residues. The CDR3 bases are TGTGCCAGCAGCGTAGGGCAGGGGCTGGTAGATACGCAGTATTTT. Translating gives CASSVGQGLVDTQYF.

The rearrangement joins TRBV19 to TRBJ1-2; D gene unclear. The CDR3 sequence is 14 residues long. CDR1 LNHDA and CDR2 SQIVND come from the germline V gene (reference sequence). Trimming stripped 1 base from V and 4 bases from J, with 10 bases between. This CDR3 reads CASSIGAGLYGYTF. In DNA, the CDR3 is TGTGCCAGTAGTATAGGGGCAGGCCTCTATGGCTACACCTTC.

The chain employs TRBV2 and TRBJ2-4, with D perhaps TRBD1 (5 bases). The CDR3 has 12 residues. Trimming took 6 bases from V and 6 from J, leaving 9 bases between them. Germline V gives CDR1 SNHLY, CDR2 FYNNEI. The CDR3 sequence: CASSVDRNIQYF. The CDR3 DNA is TGTGCCAGCAGCGTTGACAGAAACATTCAGTACTTC.

This chain uses TRBV10-3 with TRBJ2-5; D is perhaps TRBD1 (6 bases). The V end lost 4 bases, the J end lost 2 bases, and 8 bases lay between the germline ends. Germline V gene sequence: CDR1 ENHRY, CDR2 SYGVKD. The CDR3 loop spans 13 amino acids. For the CDR3, the DNA is TGTGCCATCAGTGCAGGACAGCAAGAGACCCAGTACTTC. Its translation: CAISAGQQETQYF.

The chain recombines TRBV11-3 with TRBJ2-7, with 11 bases aligning to TRBD2. This CDR3 is built from 17 residues. Unmatched junction bases numbered 14, after V lost 5 bases and J lost 5 bases. Per germline, CDR1 SGHNT and CDR2 YENEEA. This chain's CDR3 is CASSPRSAGTSGDEQYF. For the CDR3, the DNA is TGTGCCAGCAGCCCAAGAAGCGCCGGGACTAGCGGCGACGAGCAGTACTTC.

The CDR3 nucleotides are TGTGCCAGCTCACCACCCCACAAGAACACTGAAGCTTTCTTT. Protein sequence: CASSPPHKNTEAFF. The genes are TRBV18 and TRBJ1-1; D uncertain. Germline CDR1 is KGHSH and CDR2 is LQKENI. This CDR3 has 14 residues. V lost 0 bases to trimming and J lost 1 base, with 6 bases between them.

This clone occurred once. J is TRBJ1-5 and V is TRBV2; possible D gene TRBD1, 5 bases. V was clipped by 3 bases and J by 4 bases, with 13 bases between them. This CDR3 region has 15 residues. Germline V gene lookup returns CDR1 SNHLY and CDR2 FYNNEI. CDR3 in DNA: TGTGCCAGCAGTGAGGGGCAGGAATTTAATCAGCCCCAGCATTTT. Its translation is CASSEGQEFNQPQHF. Using reference TRBV2 and TRBJ1-5 for the parts outside the CDR3, the full variable domain is EPEVTQTPSHQVTQMGQEVILRCVPISNHLYFYWYRQILGQKVEFLVSFYNNEISEKSEIFDDQFSVERPDGSNFTLKIRSTKLEDSAMYFCASSEGQEFNQPQHFGDGTRLSIL.

The chain is built from TRBV2 and TRBJ2-7; TRBD1 matches at 11 bases. This CDR3 comprises 15 residues. Trimming removed 4 bases from V and 3 bases from J; junction bases left unmatched: 5. Germline V gene sequence: CDR1 SNHLY, CDR2 FYNNEI. The CDR3 DNA follows: TGTGCCAGCAGTGGATTCGGGACAGGGGGCTACGAGCAGTACTTC. It codes for CASSGFGTGGYEQYF.

This chain links TRBV28 with TRBJ2-1, with a weak D call TRBD1 (5 bases). CDR1 and CDR2 from the germline V gene are MDHEN and SYDVKM. V was pared by 0 bases and J by 9 bases, with 18 bases between. The CDR3 is 16 amino acids. The DNA of the CDR3 is TGTGCCAGCAGTTTATGGCTTGGGGCAAGTTTGCCTGAGCAGTTCTTC. This codes for CASSLWLGASLPEQFF.

The chain is built from TRBV5-4 and TRBJ2-5; tentatively, D is TRBD1 (8 bases). Trimming pared 4 bases from V and 1 base from J, leaving 20 bases between. Germline lookup yields CDR1 SGHNT and CDR2 YYREEE (reference sequence). This CDR3 comprises 17 residues. CDR3 sequence reads: CASSPGGTGPLQETQYF. CDR3 bases: TGTGCCAGCAGCCCCGGGGGGACAGGACCACTCCAAGAGACCCAGTACTTC.

The chain joins TRBV10-3 to TRBJ2-1; 7 bases line up with TRBD2. CDR3 length equals 12 residues. CDR1 and CDR2 from the germline V gene are ENHRY and SYGVKD. V trimming: 7 bases; J trimming: 9 bases; junction bases outside the gene matches: 6. The CDR3 spells CAINGGGVEQFF. CDR3 in DNA: TGTGCCATCAACGGGGGAGGGGTTGAGCAGTTCTTC.

This chain links TRBV28 with TRBJ1-1; D is unresolved. This CDR3 has 13 amino acids. Trimming took 6 bases from V and 3 from J, leaving 11 bases between them. Germline V gene sequence: CDR1 MDHEN, CDR2 SYDVKM. Here the CDR3 reads CASSRPGYTEAFF. In DNA, the CDR3 is TGTGCCAGCAGCCGCCCGGGGTACACTGAAGCTTTCTTT. Looking up the rest from reference TRBV28 and TRBJ1-1 gives the full variable domain: DVKVTQSSRYLVKRTGEKVFLECVQDMDHENMFWYRQDPGLGLRLIYFSYDVKMKEKGDIPEGYSVSREKKERFSLILESASTNQTSMYLCASSRPGYTEAFFGQGTRLTVV.

The gene calls are TRBV9 and TRBJ2-7, with 9 bases lining up with TRBD1. Germline values: CDR1 SGDLS, CDR2 YYNGEE. There are 16 residues in the CDR3. Germline trimming cut 4 bases from V and 0 bases from J; bases unmatched to any gene: 8. CDR3 DNA: TGTGCCAGCAGCAGAGGGGGGGACAGGGCCTCCTACGAGCAGTACTTC. Translation gives CASSRGGDRASYEQYF.

The chain carries TRBV4-2 and TRBJ1-4, with 7 bases that match TRBD1. Looked up from germline, CDR1 is LGHNA and CDR2 is YNFKEQ. CDR3 length equals 16 residues. V lost 0 bases to trimming and J lost 5 bases; unmatched junction nucleotides: 6. CDR3 sequence: CASSQEPGTVNEKLFF. CDR3 DNA sequence: TGTGCCAGCAGCCAAGAACCCGGGACAGTCAATGAAAAACTGTTTTTT.

The chain couples TRBV12-3 or TRBV12-4 to TRBJ1-2, with 7 bases lining up with TRBD1. The CDR3 consists of 13 residues. The J segment lost 4 bases and the V segment lost 6 bases, leaving 5 bases of the junction unmatched. The CDR3 region is CASSLTGFYGYTF. CDR3 DNA sequence: TGTGCCAGCAGCCTGACAGGGTTCTATGGCTACACCTTC.

CDR3: CASSPRQAVNEKLFF. CDR3 DNA: TGTGCCAGCAGTCCACGACAGGCGGTAAATGAAAAACTGTTTTTT. V and J are TRBV28 and TRBJ1-4; D is perhaps TRBD1 (6 bases). The CDR3 consists of 15 residues. CDR1 and CDR2 (germline): MDHEN, SYDVKM. V shed 5 bases and J shed 5 bases, with 15 bases lying between them.

This chain uses TRBV27 with TRBJ1-2; a weak D match, TRBD1 (5 bases). Germline assignment: CDR1 MNHEY and CDR2 SMNVEV (reference sequence). The CDR3 sequence is 14 residues long. The V end lost 2 bases, the J end lost 4 bases, and 11 bases lay between the germline ends. This chain's CDR3 is CASSLGRGFYGYTF. CDR3 nucleotides: TGTGCCAGCAGTTTAGGGAGGGGTTTCTATGGCTACACCTTC.

V and J are TRBV3-1 (or the pseudogene TRBV3-2) and TRBJ2-1; TRBD2 aligns across 11 bases. Germline V gene sequence: CDR1 LGHDT, CDR2 YNNKEL (reference sequence). The CDR3 runs 17 residues. The J segment lost 5 bases and the V segment lost 4 bases, leaving 10 bases of the junction unmatched. In nucleotides, the CDR3 is TGTGCCAGCAGCCTCATCCTAGCGGGGGGACGAAACAATGAGCAGTTCTTC. Translating gives CASSLILAGGRNNEQFF.

The chain has TRBV29-1 and TRBJ1-1; D is unresolved. CDR3 size: 13 residues. The germline gives CDR1 SQVTM, CDR2 ANQGSEA. V lost 3 bases and J lost 1, with 9 bases in between. The CDR3 region has the DNA TGCAGCGTTGACCGGTCAGGGAACACTGAAGCTTTCTTT. Its translation is CSVDRSGNTEAFF.